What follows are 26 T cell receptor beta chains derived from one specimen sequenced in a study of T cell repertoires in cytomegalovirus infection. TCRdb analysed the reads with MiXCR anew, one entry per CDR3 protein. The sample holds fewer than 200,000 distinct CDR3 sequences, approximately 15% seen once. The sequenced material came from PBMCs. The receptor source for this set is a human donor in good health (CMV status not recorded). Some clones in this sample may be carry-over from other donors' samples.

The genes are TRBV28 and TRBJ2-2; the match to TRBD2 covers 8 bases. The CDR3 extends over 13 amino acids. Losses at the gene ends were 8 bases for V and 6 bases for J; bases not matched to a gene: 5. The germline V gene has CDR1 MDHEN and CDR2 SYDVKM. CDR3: CASGPGGPGELFF. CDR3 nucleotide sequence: TGTGCCAGCGGCCCGGGAGGGCCCGGGGAGCTGTTTTTT.

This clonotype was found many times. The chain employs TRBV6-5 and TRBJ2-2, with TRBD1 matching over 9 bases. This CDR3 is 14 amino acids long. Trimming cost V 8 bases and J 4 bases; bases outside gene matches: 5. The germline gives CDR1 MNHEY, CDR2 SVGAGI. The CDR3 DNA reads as TGTGCCAGCGGGACAGGGACCCCCACCGGGGAGCTGTTTTTT. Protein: CASGTGTPTGELFF.

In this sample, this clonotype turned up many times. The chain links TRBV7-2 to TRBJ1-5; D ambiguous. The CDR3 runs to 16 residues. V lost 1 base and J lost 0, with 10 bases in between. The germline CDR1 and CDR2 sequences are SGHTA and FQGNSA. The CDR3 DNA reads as TGTGCCAGCAGCTTAGAGGGCTCCTATAGCAATCAGCCCCAGCATTTT. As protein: CASSLEGSYSNQPQHF.

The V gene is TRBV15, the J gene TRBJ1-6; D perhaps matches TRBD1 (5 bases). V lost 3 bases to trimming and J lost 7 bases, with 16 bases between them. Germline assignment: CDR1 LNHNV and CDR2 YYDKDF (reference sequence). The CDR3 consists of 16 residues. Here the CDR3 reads CATSSNLPGGNSPLHF. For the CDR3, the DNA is TGTGCCACCAGCAGTAACCTCCCGGGGGGAAATTCACCCCTCCACTTT.

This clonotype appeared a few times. The CDR3 is CASSVVGGYNEQFF. The CDR3 bases are TGTGCCAGCAGCGTAGTGGGGGGCTACAATGAGCAGTTCTTC. J is TRBJ2-1 and V is TRBV9; D may be TRBD2 (6 bases). The CDR3 sequence is 14 residues long. The V gene lost 0 bases and the J gene lost 3 bases, with 7 bases spanning the gap. CDR1 SGDLS and CDR2 YYNGEE come from the germline V gene.

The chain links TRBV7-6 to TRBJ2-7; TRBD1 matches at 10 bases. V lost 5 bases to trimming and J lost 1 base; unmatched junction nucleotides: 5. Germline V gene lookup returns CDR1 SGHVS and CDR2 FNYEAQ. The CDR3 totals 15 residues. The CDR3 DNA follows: TGTGCCAGCAGCCTCGGGACAGGGGATTCCTACGAGCAGTACTTC. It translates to CASSLGTGDSYEQYF.

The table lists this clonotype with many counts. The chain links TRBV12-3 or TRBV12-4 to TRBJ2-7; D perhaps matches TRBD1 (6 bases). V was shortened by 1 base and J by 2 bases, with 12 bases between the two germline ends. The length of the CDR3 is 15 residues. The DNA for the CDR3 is TGTGCCAGCAGTTTAGTGCAGGGGATTCCCTACGAGCAGTACTTC. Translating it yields CASSLVQGIPYEQYF.

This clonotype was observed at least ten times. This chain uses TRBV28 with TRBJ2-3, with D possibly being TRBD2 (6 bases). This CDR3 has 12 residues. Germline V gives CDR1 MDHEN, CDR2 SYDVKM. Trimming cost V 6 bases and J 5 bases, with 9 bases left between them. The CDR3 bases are TGTGCCAGCAGCCCCGGGGGAGATACGCAGTATTTT. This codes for CASSPGGDTQYF.

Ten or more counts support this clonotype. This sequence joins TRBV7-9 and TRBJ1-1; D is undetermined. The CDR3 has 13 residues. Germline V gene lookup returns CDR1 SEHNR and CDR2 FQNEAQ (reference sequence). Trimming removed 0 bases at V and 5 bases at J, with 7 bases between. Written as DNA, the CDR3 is TGTGCCAGCAGCTTAGCAGGGAGAACTGAAGCTTTCTTT. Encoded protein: CASSLAGRTEAFF. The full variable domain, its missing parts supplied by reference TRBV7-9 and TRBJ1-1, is DTGVSQNPRHKITKRGQNVTFRCDPISEHNRLYWYRQTLGQGPEFLTYFQNEAQLEKSRLLSDRFSAERPKGSFSTLEIQRTEQGDSAMYLCASSLAGRTEAFFGQGTRLTVV.

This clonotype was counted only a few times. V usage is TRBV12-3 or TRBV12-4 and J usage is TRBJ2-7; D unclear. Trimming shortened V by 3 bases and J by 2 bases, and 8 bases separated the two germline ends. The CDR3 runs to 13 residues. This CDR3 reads CASSFHRTYEQYF. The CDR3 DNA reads TGTGCCAGCAGTTTTCACCGAACCTACGAGCAGTACTTC.

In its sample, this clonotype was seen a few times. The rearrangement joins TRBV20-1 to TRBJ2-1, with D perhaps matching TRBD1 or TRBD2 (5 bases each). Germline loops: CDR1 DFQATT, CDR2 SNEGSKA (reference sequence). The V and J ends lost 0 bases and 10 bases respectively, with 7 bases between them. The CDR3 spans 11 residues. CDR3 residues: CSAREGREQFF. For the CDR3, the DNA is TGCAGTGCTAGAGAGGGACGGGAGCAGTTCTTC.

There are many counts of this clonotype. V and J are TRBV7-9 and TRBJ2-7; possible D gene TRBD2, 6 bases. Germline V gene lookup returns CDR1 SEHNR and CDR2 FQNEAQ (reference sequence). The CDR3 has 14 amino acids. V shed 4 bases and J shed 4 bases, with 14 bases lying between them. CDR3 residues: CASSSDAGRYEQYF. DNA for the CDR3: TGTGCCAGCAGCTCCGACGCGGGGCGGTACGAGCAGTACTTC.

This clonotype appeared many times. CDR3 bases: TGTGCCAGCAGCCCAGGGACTAGCGGAGCAAACCAAGAGACCCAGTACTTC. This encodes CASSPGTSGANQETQYF. V usage is TRBV7-8 and J usage is TRBJ2-5; 11 bases agree with TRBD2. Unmatched junction bases numbered 8, after V lost 5 bases and J lost 0 bases. The CDR3 length is 17 residues. CDR1 and CDR2 (germline): SGHVS, FQNEAQ.

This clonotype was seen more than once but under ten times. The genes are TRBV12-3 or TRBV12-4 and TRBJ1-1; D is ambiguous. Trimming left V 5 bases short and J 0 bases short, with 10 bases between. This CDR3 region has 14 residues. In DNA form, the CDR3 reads TGTGCCAGCAGTCTACAAGCAATGAACACTGAAGCTTTCTTT. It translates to CASSLQAMNTEAFF.

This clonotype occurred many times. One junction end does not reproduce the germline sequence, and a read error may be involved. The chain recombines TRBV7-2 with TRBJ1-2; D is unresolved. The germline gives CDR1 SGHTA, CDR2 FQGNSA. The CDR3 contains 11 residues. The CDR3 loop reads CASSLNDTPFF. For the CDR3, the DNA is TGTGCCAGCAGCTTAAATGACACACCATTCTTC.

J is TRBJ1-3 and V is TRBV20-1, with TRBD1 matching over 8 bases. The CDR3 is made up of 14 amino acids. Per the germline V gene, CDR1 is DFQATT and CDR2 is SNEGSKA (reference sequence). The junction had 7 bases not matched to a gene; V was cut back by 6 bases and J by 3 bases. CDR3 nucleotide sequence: TGCAGTGCCCCGGACAGGGCGTTTGGAAACACCATATATTTT. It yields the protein CSAPDRAFGNTIYF.

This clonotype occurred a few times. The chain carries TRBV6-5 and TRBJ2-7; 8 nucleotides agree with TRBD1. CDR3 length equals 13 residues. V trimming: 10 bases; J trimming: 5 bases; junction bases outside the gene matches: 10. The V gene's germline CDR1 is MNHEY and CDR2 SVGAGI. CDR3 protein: CATKDRAGHEQYF. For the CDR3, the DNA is TGTGCCACCAAGGACAGGGCGGGTCACGAGCAGTACTTC.

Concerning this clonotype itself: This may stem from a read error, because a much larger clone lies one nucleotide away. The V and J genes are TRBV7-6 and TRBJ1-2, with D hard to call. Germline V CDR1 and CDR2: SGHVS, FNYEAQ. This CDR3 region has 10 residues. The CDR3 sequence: CVSNENGYTF. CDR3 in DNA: TGTGTCAGCAATGAAAATGGCTACACCTTC.

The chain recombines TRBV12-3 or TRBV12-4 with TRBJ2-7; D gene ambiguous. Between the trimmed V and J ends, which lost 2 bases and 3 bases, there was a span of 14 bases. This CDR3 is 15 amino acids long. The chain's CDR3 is CASSLRRTAYYEQYF. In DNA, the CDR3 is TGTGCCAGCAGTTTAAGGCGCACTGCCTACTACGAGCAGTACTTC.

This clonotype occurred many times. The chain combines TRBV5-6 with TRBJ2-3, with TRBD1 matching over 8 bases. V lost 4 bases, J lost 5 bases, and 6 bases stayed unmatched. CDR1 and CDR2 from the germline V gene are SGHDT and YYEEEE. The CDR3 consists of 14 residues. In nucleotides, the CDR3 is TGTGCCAGCAGCAGGACAGGGAGGATAGATACGCAGTATTTT. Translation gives CASSRTGRIDTQYF.

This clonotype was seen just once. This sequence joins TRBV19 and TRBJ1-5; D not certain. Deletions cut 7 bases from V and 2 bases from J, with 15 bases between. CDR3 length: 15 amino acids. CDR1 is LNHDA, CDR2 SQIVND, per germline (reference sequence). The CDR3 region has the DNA TGTGCCAGTATGGCCTCTCCGAGGGGCAATCAGCCCCAGCATTTT. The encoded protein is CASMASPRGNQPQHF.

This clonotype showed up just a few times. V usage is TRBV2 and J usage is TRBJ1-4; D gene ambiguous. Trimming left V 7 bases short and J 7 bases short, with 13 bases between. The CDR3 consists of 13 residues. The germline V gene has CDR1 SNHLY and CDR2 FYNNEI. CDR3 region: CASTGQQSEKLFF. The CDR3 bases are TGTGCCAGCACCGGCCAGCAAAGTGAAAAACTGTTTTTT.

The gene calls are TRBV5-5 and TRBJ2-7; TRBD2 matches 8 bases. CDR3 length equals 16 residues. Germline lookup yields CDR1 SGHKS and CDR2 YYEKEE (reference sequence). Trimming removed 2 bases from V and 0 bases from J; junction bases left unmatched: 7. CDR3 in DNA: TGTGCCAGCAGCTTTTTTGTAGCGGGGACCTCCTACGAGCAGTACTTC. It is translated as CASSFFVAGTSYEQYF. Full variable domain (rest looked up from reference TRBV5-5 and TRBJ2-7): DAGVTQSPTHLIKTRGQQVTLRCSPISGHKSVSWYQQVLGQGPQFIFQYYEKEERGRGNFPDRFSARQFPNYSSELNVNALLLGDSALYLCASSFFVAGTSYEQYFGPGTRLTVT.

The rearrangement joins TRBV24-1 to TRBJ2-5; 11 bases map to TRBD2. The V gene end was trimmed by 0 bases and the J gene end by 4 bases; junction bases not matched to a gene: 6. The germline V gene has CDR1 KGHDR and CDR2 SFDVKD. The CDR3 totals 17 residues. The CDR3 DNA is TGTGCCACCAGTGATTTGTCGGCTAGCGGGAGGAGAGAGACCCAGTACTTC. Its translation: CATSDLSASGRRETQYF.

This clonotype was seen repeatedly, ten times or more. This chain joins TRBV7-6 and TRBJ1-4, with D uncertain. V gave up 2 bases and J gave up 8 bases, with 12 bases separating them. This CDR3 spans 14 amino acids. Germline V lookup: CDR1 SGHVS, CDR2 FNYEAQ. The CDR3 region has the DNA TGTGCCAGCAGCTTATCGGTGGGAGAAGAAAAACTGTTTTTT. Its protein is CASSLSVGEEKLFF.

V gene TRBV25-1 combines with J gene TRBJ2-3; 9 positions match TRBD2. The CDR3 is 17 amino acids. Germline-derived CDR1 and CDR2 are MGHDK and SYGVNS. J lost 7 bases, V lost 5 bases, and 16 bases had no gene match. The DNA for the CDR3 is TGTGCCAGCAGTAAGGGCGGCGGTAGCGGGAGTTTTTATACGCAGTATTTT. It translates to CASSKGGGSGSFYTQYF.